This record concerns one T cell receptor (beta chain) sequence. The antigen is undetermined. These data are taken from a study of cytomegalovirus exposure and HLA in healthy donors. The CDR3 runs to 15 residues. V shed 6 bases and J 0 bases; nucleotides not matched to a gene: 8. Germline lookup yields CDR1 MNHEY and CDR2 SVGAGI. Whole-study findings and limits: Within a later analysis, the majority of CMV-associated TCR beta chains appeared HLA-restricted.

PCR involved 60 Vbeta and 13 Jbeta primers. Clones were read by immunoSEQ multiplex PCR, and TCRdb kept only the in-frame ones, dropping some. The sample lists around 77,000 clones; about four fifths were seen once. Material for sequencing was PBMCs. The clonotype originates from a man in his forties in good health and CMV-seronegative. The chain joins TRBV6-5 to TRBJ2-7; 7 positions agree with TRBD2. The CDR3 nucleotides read TGTGCCAGCAGGAGCGGGGCCCCCCCCTCCTACGAGCAGTACTTC. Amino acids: CASRSGAPPSYEQYF.